The text below deals with one TCR beta chain. Which antigen it targets is not known. Nothing much larger sits one base from this clone, and base qualities are not available. This sample stems from a study of identifying expanded T cells in peripheral blood (dated 2019 in TCRdb). About the full investigation: Technical replicates were generated by sequencing separate aliquots of the same genomic DNA pool, and four replicates were compared pairwise. The investigation overall reported the following: Across all healthy-donor time intervals, the beta-binomial model significantly cut both the number of clones called differentially abundant and the false-positive rate. For all healthy donors, the variance in clone template counts between roughly 2-week samples rose significantly as total template count increased. The authors expected biological variance in healthy repertoires might increase further over much longer intervals such as months to years. The binomial model flagged about 1.2 differentially abundant clones between technical replicates, compared with about 16.4 over approximately two weeks and 19 over approximately four weeks.

TCRbeta CDR3 regions were profiled with the immunoSEQ Assay using bias-controlled multiplex PCR amplification of genomic DNA. The study's own analysis went as follows. To quantify the absolute abundance of each unique TCRbeta CDR3 region, the sequences were collapsed and filtered. Differential abundance was tested with two models: a binomial (Fisher-equivalent) model and a beta-binomial model that adds time-dependent variance fitted from healthy donors. Any clone with fewer than 5 combined templates was excluded, and a clone was called differentially abundant if its Benjamini-Hochberg FDR was below 0.01. In the beta-binomial model, variance was expressed as a function of the total template count across the two samples, in the form v = (b*log(k)+a)^2. TCRdb's version of the immuneACCESS table is confined to in-frame rearrangements and falls short of the full clone set. An unresolved V gene accounts for under half of the shortfall where checked; the remainder is of unknown origin. D and trimming were read from the DNA, whereas the V and J calls and clone size are those reported in that table. The sample profile shows about 130,000 clones; about 88% of them were found once. The ten largest account for 8% to 9% of the sample.

From V the trimming removes 4 bases and from J it removes 4 bases, while the gene matches leave 7 bases of the junction unaccounted for. The CDR3 runs 15 residues from the cysteine to the phenylalanine. Just CDR3 DNA is preserved here, 45 bases in frame from base 1. The germline V gene provides CDR1 WSHSY and CDR2 SAAADI. During the collection period, no immune events, such as infections, were documented for the healthy donors. Time-dependent variance in a beta-binomial model of T-cell clone differential abundance was calibrated using healthy-donor blood repertoires as a training cohort. The training cohort comprised about ten healthy donors, 3 female and 7 male. The donors were between about 29 and 65 years old, with an average age of roughly 43 years. Whole blood, obtained from a commercial supplier, was collected from each healthy donor at three time points spaced two weeks apart. Genomic DNA was extracted from unsorted whole blood for immunosequencing.

Here the chain combines TRBV10-2 and TRBJ1-1; TRBD1 matches 9 bases in the middle. This receptor was obtained from a person between 18 and 75 years old in good health. The sequencing sample was made of blood. DNA sequence: TGCGCCAGCAGTGGTACAGGGGGCCGGGGCACTGAAGCTTTCTTT. The resulting protein is CASSGTGGRGTEAFF.